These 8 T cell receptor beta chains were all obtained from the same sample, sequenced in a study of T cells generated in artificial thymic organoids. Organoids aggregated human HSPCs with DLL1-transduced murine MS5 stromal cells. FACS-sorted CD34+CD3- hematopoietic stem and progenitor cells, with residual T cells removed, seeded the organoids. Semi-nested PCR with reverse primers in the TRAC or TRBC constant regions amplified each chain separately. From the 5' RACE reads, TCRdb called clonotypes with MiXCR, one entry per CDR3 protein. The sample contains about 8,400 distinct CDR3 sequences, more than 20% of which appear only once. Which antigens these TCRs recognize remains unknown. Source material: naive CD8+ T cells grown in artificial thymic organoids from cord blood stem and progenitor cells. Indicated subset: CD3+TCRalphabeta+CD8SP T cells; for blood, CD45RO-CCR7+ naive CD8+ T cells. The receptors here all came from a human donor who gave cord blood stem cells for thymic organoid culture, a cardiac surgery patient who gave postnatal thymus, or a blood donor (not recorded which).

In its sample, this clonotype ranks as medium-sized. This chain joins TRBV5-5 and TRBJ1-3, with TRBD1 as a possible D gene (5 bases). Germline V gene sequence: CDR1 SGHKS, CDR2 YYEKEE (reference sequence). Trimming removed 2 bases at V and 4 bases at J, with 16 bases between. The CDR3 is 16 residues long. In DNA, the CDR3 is TGTGCCAGCAGCTTTCTCGGGCAGGGCTGCGGAAACACCATATATTTT. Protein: CASSFLGQGCGNTIYF.

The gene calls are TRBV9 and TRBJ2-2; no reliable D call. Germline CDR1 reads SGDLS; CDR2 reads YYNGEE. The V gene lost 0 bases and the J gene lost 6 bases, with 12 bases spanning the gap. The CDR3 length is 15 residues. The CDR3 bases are TGTGCCAGCAGCGTAGAGGCAGGTCGCTCCGGGGAGCTGTTTTTT. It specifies CASSVEAGRSGELFF.

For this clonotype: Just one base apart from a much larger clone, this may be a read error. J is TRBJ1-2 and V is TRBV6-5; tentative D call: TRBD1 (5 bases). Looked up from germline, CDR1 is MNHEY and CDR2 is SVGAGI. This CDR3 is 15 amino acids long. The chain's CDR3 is CASSYSGRDLYGHTF. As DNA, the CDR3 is TGTGCCAGCAGTTACTCGGGCAGGGACCTCTATGGCCACACCTTC.

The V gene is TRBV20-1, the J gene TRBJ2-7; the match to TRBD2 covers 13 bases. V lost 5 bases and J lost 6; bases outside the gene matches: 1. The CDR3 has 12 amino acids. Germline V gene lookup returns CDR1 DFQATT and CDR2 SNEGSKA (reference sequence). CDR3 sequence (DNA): TGCAGTGCTGGGACTAGCGGGGCCGAGCAGTACTTC. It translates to CSAGTSGAEQYF.

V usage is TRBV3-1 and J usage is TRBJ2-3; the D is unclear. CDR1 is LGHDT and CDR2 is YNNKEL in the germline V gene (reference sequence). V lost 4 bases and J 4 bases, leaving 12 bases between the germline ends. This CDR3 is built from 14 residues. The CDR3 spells CASSPEYFADTQYF. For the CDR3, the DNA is TGTGCCAGCAGCCCTGAATATTTTGCAGATACGCAGTATTTT.

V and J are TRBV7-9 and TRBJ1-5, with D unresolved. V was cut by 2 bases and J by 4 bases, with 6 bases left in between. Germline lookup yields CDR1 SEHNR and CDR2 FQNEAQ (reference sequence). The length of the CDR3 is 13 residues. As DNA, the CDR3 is TGTGCCAGCAGCTTACATTTAAATCAGCCCCAGCATTTT. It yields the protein CASSLHLNQPQHF. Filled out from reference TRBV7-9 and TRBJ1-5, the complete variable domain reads DTGVSQNPRHKITKRGQNVTFRCDPISEHNRLYWYRQTLGQGPEFLTYFQNEAQLEKSRLLSDRFSAERPKGSFSTLEIQRTEQGDSAMYLCASSLHLNQPQHFGDGTRLSIL.

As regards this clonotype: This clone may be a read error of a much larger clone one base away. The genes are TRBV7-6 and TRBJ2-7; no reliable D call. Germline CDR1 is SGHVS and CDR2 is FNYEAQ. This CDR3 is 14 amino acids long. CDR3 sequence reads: CASSLAGCSYEQCF. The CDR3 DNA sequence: TGTGCCAGCAGCTTAGCGGGCTGCTCCTACGAGCAGTGCTTC.

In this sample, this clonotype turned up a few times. As DNA, the CDR3 is TGTGCCAGCCGGGACAGATTTACAGATACGCAGTATTTT. Translating gives CASRDRFTDTQYF. The V gene is TRBV19, the J gene TRBJ2-3, with 7 bases identical to TRBD1. Germline CDR1 reads LNHDA; CDR2 reads SQIVND (reference sequence). CDR3 length: 13 amino acids. After removal of 9 bases from V and 3 bases from J, the junction contained 6 bases not matched to a gene.